One sample yielded the 30 T cell receptor beta chains listed below, sequenced in a study of technical replicates of blood from several donors. TCRdb's copy holds only in-frame clones and misses some; the assay was immunoSEQ multiplex PCR. Among tens of thousands of clones, 92% were seen once, and the ten largest hold about 0.27%. The sequencing sample was made of T cells isolated from PBMCs. The receptors stem from a human donor in good health.

Only one count was recorded for this clone. V gene TRBV4-1 combines with J gene TRBJ2-6; no reliable D call. CDR1 and CDR2 from the germline V gene are MGHRA and YSYEKL. The CDR3 consists of 11 residues. V gave up 2 bases and J gave up 13 bases, with 6 bases separating them. In DNA, the CDR3 is TGCGCCAGCAGCCAATCCCAGGTCCTGACTTTC. Translation: CASSQSQVLTF.

J is TRBJ2-3 and V is TRBV6-5; D not resolved. V gave up 0 bases and J gave up 2 bases, with 6 bases separating them. The V gene's germline CDR1 is MNHEY and CDR2 SVGAGI. The CDR3 runs to 14 residues. CDR3 region: CASSYSALTDTQYF. The CDR3 region has the DNA TGTGCCAGCAGTTACTCGGCTCTCACAGATACGCAGTATTTT.

This chain connects TRBV5-1 to TRBJ2-1, with 7 bases lining up with TRBD1. The CDR3 is 18 residues long. The V gene end was trimmed by 2 bases and the J gene end by 9 bases; junction bases not matched to a gene: 20. CDR1 SGHRS and CDR2 YFSETQ come from the germline V gene. The CDR3, as DNA: TGCGCCAGCAGCTTAAAGGGGGCGCCTGGGCATTTTTCCATTGAGCAGTTCTTC. This translates into CASSLKGAPGHFSIEQFF.

This clone has just a few counts. The V and J genes are TRBV28 and TRBJ1-1; 7 nucleotides agree with TRBD1. The CDR3 length is 14 residues. The germline CDR1 and CDR2 sequences are MDHEN and SYDVKM. The ends lost 5 bases at V and 0 bases at J; junction bases unmatched: 3. DNA of the CDR3: TGTGCCAGCAGTCCAGGGACAGTGAACACTGAAGCTTTCTTT. Residues: CASSPGTVNTEAFF.

The rearrangement joins TRBV9 to TRBJ1-3; 8 positions match TRBD1. The CDR3 spans 15 residues. The germline V gene has CDR1 SGDLS and CDR2 YYNGEE. Trimming at V came to 1 base and at J to 4 bases, leaving 4 bases not matched to a gene. CDR3 region: CASSVSGQGGNTIYF. CDR3 in DNA: TGTGCCAGCAGCGTAAGCGGACAGGGCGGAAACACCATATATTTT.

In DNA, the CDR3 is TGTGCCAGCAGCTTATTCGACCTAACGGGTGAAAAACTGTTTTTT. Encoded protein: CASSLFDLTGEKLFF. This rearrangement joins TRBV7-9 to TRBJ1-4; no reliable D call. Germline values: CDR1 SEHNR, CDR2 FQNEAQ (reference sequence). The V end lost 2 bases, the J end lost 7 bases, and 14 bases lay between the germline ends. This CDR3 is 15 amino acids long.

The chain carries TRBV10-3 and TRBJ1-2; D is uncertain. The germline CDR1 and CDR2 sequences are ENHRY and SYGVKD. With 2 bases removed from V and 5 bases from J, the gap between germline ends came to 21 bases. This CDR3 contains 17 residues. CDR3 sequence (DNA): TGTGCCATCAGTGAGAGGTTGGAGCGCCTCGACCTATATGGCTACACCTTC. It encodes CAISERLERLDLYGYTF.

The rearrangement joins TRBV30 to TRBJ1-2, with D possibly being TRBD1 (6 bases). The CDR3 spans 15 residues. Trimming pared 0 bases from V and 8 bases from J, leaving 19 bases between. Germline loops: CDR1 GTSNPN, CDR2 SVGIG (reference sequence). The CDR3 here is CAWSVTGQAFRGYTF. CDR3 nucleotide sequence: TGTGCCTGGAGTGTAACAGGGCAGGCGTTTAGGGGCTACACCTTC.

V gene TRBV12-5 combines with J gene TRBJ2-7, with 7 positions matching TRBD1. This CDR3 contains 17 residues. CDR1 LGHNT and CDR2 FRNRAP come from the germline V gene. The trim removed 5 bases at V and 5 bases at J, leaving 18 bases unmatched. The CDR3 sequence is CASGLYPRDSSRDEQYF. The CDR3 region has the DNA TGTGCTAGTGGTCTATACCCTCGGGACAGCTCTCGGGACGAGCAGTACTTC.

The chain carries TRBV4-1 and TRBJ1-1; no clear D. Germline lookup yields CDR1 MGHRA and CDR2 YSYEKL. Trimming removed 0 bases at V and 4 bases at J, with 6 bases between. The CDR3 is 13 residues long. CDR3 bases: TGCGCCAGCAGCCAAGACGCGGGCACTGAAGCTTTCTTT. This codes for CASSQDAGTEAFF.

The chain joins TRBV2 to TRBJ1-1; TRBD1 agrees at 9 bases. The trim removed 10 bases at V and 8 bases at J, leaving 5 bases unmatched. The CDR3 is 11 residues long. CDR1 SNHLY and CDR2 FYNNEI come from the germline V gene. CDR3 loop: CATYRGHEAFF. CDR3 DNA: TGTGCCACTTACAGGGGGCACGAAGCTTTCTTT. The whole variable domain, filled in from reference TRBV2 and TRBJ1-1, reads EPEVTQTPSHQVTQMGQEVILRCVPISNHLYFYWYRQILGQKVEFLVSFYNNEISEKSEIFDDQFSVERPDGSNFTLKIRSTKLEDSAMYFCATYRGHEAFFGQGTRLTVV.

The chain has TRBV6-4 and TRBJ2-3; D is possibly TRBD2 (5 bases). Germline V gene lookup returns CDR1 MRHNA and CDR2 SNTAGT. The CDR3 sequence is 14 residues long. V shed 7 bases and J shed 2 bases, with 13 bases lying between them. CDR3 in DNA: TGTGCCAGCAAGGCAGCGGTCCTCACAGATACGCAGTATTTT. Translated, it gives CASKAAVLTDTQYF.

This clone was detected a few times. The rearrangement links TRBV19 to TRBJ1-1; no clear D. V lost 1 base and J lost 1, with 10 bases in between. The CDR3 contains 15 residues. Per germline, CDR1 LNHDA and CDR2 SQIVND (reference sequence). The CDR3 spells CASSIAAGSNTEAFF. The CDR3 bases are TGTGCCAGTAGTATAGCGGCGGGATCGAACACTGAAGCTTTCTTT.

V is TRBV6-5 and J is TRBJ2-1; 7 nucleotides line up with TRBD2. Germline V gene sequence: CDR1 MNHEY, CDR2 SVGAGI. CDR3 length: 14 residues. V trimming: 4 bases; J trimming: 0 bases; junction bases outside the gene matches: 0. The CDR3 reads CASSWGGSYNEQFF. The CDR3, as DNA: TGTGCCAGCAGTTGGGGGGGCTCCTACAATGAGCAGTTCTTC.

The chain is built from TRBV7-8 and TRBJ2-5, with TRBD1 as a possible D gene (5 bases). CDR1 SGHVS and CDR2 FQNEAQ come from the germline V gene. CDR3 length equals 14 residues. The V gene lost 3 bases and the J gene lost 5 bases, with 13 bases spanning the gap. The CDR3 nucleotides read TGTGCCAGCAGCTTCAATCCAGGGAAGGAGACCCAGTACTTC. It yields the protein CASSFNPGKETQYF.

V usage is TRBV4-2 and J usage is TRBJ2-7; no reliable D call. Germline loops: CDR1 LGHNA, CDR2 YNFKEQ. V dropped 1 base and J dropped 3 bases, with 16 bases sitting between them. The CDR3 sequence is 16 residues long. In DNA form, the CDR3 reads TGTGCCAGCAGCCAAGGTACCGGCAACTACAACTACGAGCAGTACTTC. Its translation is CASSQGTGNYNYEQYF.

The chain carries TRBV6-5 and TRBJ1-2, with a tentative D call TRBD1 (6 bases). Germline loops: CDR1 MNHEY, CDR2 SVGAGI. V was trimmed by 5 bases and J by 3 bases, leaving 10 bases between them. This CDR3 is built from 13 residues. The CDR3 DNA reads TGTGCCAGCAGTCCGGACAGCCACTATGGCTACACCTTC. Its protein product is CASSPDSHYGYTF.

This chain connects TRBV28 to TRBJ1-1, with TRBD1 matching over 8 bases. Trimming removed 8 bases from V and 1 base from J; junction bases left unmatched: 9. The CDR3 consists of 15 residues. The V gene's germline CDR1 is MDHEN and CDR2 SYDVKM. The CDR3 nucleotides read TGTGCCAGCGGGACCCAGGGGGCGGGGAACACTGAAGCTTTCTTT. Translation gives CASGTQGAGNTEAFF.

This chain connects TRBV10-3 to TRBJ2-7; TRBD1 matches 9 bases. V shed 4 bases, J shed 1 base, and the junction held 8 bases outside the gene matches. The CDR3 is made up of 16 amino acids. The germline V gene encodes CDR1 ENHRY and CDR2 SYGVKD. CDR3 DNA: TGTGCCATCAGTGCGCGGGGACAGGGATATTCCTACGAGCAGTACTTC. Translation: CAISARGQGYSYEQYF.

This rearrangement joins TRBV6-1 to TRBJ2-7, with D perhaps matching TRBD2 (5 bases). This CDR3 has 16 amino acids. The germline V gene has CDR1 MNHNS and CDR2 SASEGT. V was clipped by 4 bases and J by 0 bases, with 16 bases between them. CDR3 sequence (DNA): TGTGCCAGCAGTGGACTGACGGACTTATACTCCTACGAGCAGTACTTC. It codes for CASSGLTDLYSYEQYF.

The V gene is TRBV9, the J gene TRBJ2-1, with D perhaps matching TRBD2 (5 bases). V lost 0 bases, J lost 4 bases, and 5 bases lay in between. There are 13 residues in the CDR3. Germline-derived CDR1 and CDR2 are SGDLS and YYNGEE. DNA of the CDR3: TGTGCCAGCAGCGTAGCGGGGTACAATGAGCAGTTCTTC. Its protein is CASSVAGYNEQFF.

This clone was seen just once. V is TRBV5-4 and J is TRBJ2-7, with TRBD2 matching over 8 bases. CDR3 size: 15 residues. Trimming removed 0 bases from V and 7 bases from J; junction bases left unmatched: 9. Germline CDR1 is SGHNT and CDR2 is YYREEE (reference sequence). The DNA for the CDR3 is TGTGCCAGCAGCTTGGCCCCCGGGGGGGCGAAGGAGCAGTACTTC. Its protein product is CASSLAPGGAKEQYF. The variable domain in full, with the rest retrieved from reference TRBV5-4 and TRBJ2-7, is ETGVTQSPTHLIKTRGQQVTLRCSSQSGHNTVSWYQQALGQGPQFIFQYYREEENGRGNFPPRFSGLQFPNYSSELNVNALELDDSALYLCASSLAPGGAKEQYFGPGTRLTVT.

The chain recombines TRBV4-2 with TRBJ2-5; D not certain. V lost 5 bases and J lost 0, with 13 bases in between. The length of the CDR3 is 15 residues. Looked up from germline, CDR1 is LGHNA and CDR2 is YNFKEQ. The CDR3 spells CASSSYATDQETQYF. Written as DNA, the CDR3 is TGTGCCAGCAGCTCCTACGCAACGGACCAAGAGACCCAGTACTTC.

The chain recombines TRBV5-6 with TRBJ2-1; 9 bases agree with TRBD2. This CDR3 comprises 15 residues. Trimming at V came to 0 bases and at J to 4 bases, leaving 2 bases not matched to a gene. Per the germline V gene, CDR1 is SGHDT and CDR2 is YYEEEE. CDR3 residues: CASSLGLADYNEQFF. The CDR3 nucleotides read TGTGCCAGCAGCTTGGGACTAGCGGATTACAATGAGCAGTTCTTC.

V usage is TRBV6-6 and J usage is TRBJ1-2; TRBD1 aligns across 11 bases. The CDR3 is 15 amino acids. V lost 6 bases and J lost 7; bases outside the gene matches: 10. Germline CDR1 is MNHNY and CDR2 is SVGAGI (reference sequence). This CDR3 is CASRFPGTGGRGYTF. The DNA of the CDR3 is TGTGCCAGCAGGTTCCCCGGGACAGGGGGTCGTGGCTACACCTTC.

The rearrangement joins TRBV28 to TRBJ2-1; D not resolved. The CDR3 runs to 13 residues. V was clipped by 6 bases and J by 6 bases, with 12 bases between them. The germline V gene has CDR1 MDHEN and CDR2 SYDVKM. The CDR3: CASSQAGLNEQFF. Here the CDR3 DNA reads TGTGCCAGCAGCCAGGCAGGCCTCAATGAGCAGTTCTTC.

This clone has more than one count but fewer than ten. The rearrangement links TRBV18 to TRBJ2-1; 10 bases match TRBD2. CDR3 length: 15 amino acids. Germline V gives CDR1 KGHSH, CDR2 LQKENI. Trimming removed 4 bases from V and 6 bases from J; junction bases left unmatched: 6. This CDR3 is CASSLGLARTNEQFF. The CDR3, as DNA: TGTGCCAGCTCACTGGGACTAGCGAGGACCAATGAGCAGTTCTTC.

This clone was recorded only once. The genes are TRBV27 and TRBJ1-5; TRBD1 aligns across 10 bases. J gave up 6 bases and V 2 bases, and 10 bases lay outside the gene matches. Per the germline V gene, CDR1 is MNHEY and CDR2 is SMNVEV (reference sequence). CDR3 length equals 17 residues. CDR3 bases: TGTGCCAGCAGTTTACAGACAGGGGGCTCATACGGTCAGCCCCAGCATTTT. Translating it yields CASSLQTGGSYGQPQHF.

The V and J genes are TRBV2 and TRBJ2-3; D unclear. The CDR3 totals 12 residues. Trimming pared 6 bases from V and 4 bases from J, leaving 8 bases between. The germline V gene encodes CDR1 SNHLY and CDR2 FYNNEI. CDR3 residues: CASRGDSDTQYF. DNA of the CDR3: TGTGCCAGCAGAGGTGACTCAGATACGCAGTATTTT.

This clone was seen only once. The CDR3 DNA sequence: TGTGCCAGCAGCTTAGCCCGGGGGAGCTCCTACAATGAGCAGTTCTTC. It codes for CASSLARGSSYNEQFF. The V and J genes are TRBV7-7 and TRBJ2-1; weak D call: TRBD2 (6 bases). CDR1 and CDR2 (germline): SSHAT, FNYEAQ (reference sequence). Between the trimmed V and J ends, which lost 0 bases and 0 bases, there was a span of 9 bases. The CDR3 is made up of 16 amino acids.